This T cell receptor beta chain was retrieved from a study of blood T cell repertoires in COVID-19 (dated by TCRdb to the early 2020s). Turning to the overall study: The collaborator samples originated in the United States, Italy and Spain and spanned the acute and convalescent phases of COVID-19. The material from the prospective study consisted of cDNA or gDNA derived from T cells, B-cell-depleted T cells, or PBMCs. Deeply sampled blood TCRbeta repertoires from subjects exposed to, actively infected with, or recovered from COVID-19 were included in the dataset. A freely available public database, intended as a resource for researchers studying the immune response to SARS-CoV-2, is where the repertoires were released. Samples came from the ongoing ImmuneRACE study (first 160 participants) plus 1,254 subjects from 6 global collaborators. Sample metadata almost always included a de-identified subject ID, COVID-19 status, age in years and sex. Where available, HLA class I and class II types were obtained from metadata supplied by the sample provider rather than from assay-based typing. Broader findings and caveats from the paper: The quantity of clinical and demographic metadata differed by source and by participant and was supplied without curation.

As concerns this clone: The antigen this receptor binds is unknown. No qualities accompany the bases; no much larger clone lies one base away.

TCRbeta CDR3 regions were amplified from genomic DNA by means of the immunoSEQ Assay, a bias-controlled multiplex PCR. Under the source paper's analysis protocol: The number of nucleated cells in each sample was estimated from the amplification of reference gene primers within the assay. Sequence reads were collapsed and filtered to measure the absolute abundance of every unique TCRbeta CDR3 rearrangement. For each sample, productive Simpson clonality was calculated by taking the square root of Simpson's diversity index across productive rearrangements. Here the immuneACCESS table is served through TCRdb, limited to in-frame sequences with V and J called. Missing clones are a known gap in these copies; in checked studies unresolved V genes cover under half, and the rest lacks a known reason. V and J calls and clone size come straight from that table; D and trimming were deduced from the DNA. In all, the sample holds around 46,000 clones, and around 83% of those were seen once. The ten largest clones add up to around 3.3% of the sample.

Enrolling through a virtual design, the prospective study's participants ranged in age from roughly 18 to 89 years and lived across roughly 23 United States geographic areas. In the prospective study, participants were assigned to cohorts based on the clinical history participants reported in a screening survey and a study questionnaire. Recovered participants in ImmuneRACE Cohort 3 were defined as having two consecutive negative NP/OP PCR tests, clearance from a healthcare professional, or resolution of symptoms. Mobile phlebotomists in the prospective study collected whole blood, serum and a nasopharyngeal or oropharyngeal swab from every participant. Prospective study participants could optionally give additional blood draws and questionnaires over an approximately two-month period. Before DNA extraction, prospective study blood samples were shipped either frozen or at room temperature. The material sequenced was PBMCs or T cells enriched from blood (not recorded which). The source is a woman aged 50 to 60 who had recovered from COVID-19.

The DNA sequence is as follows: TGCGCCAGCAGCCACCGGGGTTCGGATTACGAGCAGTACTTC. This gives the protein CASSHRGSDYEQYF. The chain is assembled from TRBV4-1 and TRBJ2-7; perhaps TRBD2 is the D gene, with 5 bases matching. V gives up 3 bases and J gives up 4 bases, and the segment between their germline ends measures 13 bases. CDR1 and CDR2 are read off the germline V gene as MGHRA and YSYEKL. Inclusive of the bounding cysteine and phenylalanine, the CDR3 is 14 residues long. Only the CDR3 part of the read is kept: 42 bases, read in frame from the first base.